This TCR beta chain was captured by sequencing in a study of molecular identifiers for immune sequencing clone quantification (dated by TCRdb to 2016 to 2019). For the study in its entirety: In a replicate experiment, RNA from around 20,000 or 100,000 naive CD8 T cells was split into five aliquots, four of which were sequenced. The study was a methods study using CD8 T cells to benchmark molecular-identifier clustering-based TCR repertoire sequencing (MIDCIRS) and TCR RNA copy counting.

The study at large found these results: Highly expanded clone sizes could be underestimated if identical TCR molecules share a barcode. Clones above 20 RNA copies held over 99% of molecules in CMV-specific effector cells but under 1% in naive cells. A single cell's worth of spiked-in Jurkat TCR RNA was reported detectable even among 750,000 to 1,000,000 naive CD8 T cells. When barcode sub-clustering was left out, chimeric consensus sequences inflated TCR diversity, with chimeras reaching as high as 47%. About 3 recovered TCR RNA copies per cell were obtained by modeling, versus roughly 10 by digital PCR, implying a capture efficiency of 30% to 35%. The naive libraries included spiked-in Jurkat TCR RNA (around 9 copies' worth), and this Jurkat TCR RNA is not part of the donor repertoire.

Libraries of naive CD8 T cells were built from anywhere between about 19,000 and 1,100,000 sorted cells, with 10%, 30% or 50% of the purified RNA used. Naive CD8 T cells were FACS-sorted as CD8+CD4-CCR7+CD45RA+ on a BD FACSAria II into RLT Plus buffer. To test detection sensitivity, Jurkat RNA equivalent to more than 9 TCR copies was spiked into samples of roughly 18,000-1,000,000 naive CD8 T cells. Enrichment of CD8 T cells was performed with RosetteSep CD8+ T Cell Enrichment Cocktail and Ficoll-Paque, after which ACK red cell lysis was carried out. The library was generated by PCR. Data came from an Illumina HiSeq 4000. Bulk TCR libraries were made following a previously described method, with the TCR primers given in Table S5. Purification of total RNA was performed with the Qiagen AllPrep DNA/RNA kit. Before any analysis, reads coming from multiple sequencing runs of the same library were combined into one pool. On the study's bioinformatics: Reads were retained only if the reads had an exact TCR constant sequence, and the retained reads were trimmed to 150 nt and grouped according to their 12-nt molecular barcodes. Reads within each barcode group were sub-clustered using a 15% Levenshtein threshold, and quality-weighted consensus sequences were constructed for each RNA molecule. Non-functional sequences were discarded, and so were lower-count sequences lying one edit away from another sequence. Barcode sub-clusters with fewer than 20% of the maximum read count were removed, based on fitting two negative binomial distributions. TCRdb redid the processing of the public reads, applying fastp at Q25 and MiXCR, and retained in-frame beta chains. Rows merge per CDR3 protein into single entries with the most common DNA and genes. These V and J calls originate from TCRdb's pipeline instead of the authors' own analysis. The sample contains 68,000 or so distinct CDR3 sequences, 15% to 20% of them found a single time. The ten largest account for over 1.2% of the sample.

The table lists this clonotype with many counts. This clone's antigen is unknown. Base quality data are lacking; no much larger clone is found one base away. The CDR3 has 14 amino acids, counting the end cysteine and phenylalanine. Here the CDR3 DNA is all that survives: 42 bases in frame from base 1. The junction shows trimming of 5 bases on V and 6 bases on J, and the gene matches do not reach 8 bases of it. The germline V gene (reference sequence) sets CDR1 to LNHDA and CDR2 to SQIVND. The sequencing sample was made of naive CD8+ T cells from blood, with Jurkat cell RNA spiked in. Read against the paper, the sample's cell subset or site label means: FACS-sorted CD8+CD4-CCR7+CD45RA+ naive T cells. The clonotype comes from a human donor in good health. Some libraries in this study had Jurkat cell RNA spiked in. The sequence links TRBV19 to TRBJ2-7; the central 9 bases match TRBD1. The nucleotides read TGTGCCAGTAGTTTTGGACAGGGGACTCGCGAGCAGTACTTC. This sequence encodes CASSFGQGTREQYF.